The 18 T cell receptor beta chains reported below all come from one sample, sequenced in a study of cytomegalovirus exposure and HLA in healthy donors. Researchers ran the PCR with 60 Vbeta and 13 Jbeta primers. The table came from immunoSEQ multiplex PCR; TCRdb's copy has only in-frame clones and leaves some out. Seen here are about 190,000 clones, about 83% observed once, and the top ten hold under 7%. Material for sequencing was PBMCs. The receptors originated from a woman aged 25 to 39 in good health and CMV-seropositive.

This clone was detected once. CDR3 sequence: CASSSSSGANVLTF. Written as DNA, the CDR3 is TGTGCCAGCAGCTCGAGCTCTGGGGCCAACGTCCTGACTTTC. The gene calls are TRBV5-5 and TRBJ2-6; D gene ambiguous. V was clipped by 3 bases and J by 0 bases, with 4 bases between them. CDR3 size: 14 residues. Germline CDR1 and CDR2: SGHKS and YYEKEE (reference sequence).

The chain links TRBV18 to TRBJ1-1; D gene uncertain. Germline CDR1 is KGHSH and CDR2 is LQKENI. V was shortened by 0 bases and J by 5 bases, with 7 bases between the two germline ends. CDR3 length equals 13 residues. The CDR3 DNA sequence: TGTGCCAGCTCACCACCTTCGGTTACTGAAGCTTTCTTT. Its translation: CASSPPSVTEAFF.

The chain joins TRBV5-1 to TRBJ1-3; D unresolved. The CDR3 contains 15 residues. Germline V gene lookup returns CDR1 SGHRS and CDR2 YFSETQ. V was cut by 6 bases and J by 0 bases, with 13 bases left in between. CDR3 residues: CASTDGGFSGNTIYF. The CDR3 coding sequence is TGCGCCAGCACAGACGGCGGGTTCTCTGGAAACACCATATATTTT.

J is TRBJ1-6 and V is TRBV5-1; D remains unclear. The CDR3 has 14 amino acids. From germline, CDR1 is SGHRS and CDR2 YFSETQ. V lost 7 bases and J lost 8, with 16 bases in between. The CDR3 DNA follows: TGCGCCAGCCGGAGGAACAGCGTAGATTCACCCCTCCACTTT. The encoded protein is CASRRNSVDSPLHF.

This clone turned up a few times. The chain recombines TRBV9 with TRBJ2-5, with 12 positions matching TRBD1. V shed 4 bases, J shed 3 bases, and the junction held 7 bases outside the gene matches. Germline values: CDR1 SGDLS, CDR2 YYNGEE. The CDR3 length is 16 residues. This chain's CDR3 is CASSYSGTGGEETQYF. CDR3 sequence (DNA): TGTGCCAGCAGCTACTCCGGGACAGGGGGCGAAGAGACCCAGTACTTC.

The CDR3 nucleotides are TGTGCCAGCAGTTTGTCAGACTCGAGATACTACGAGCAGTACTTC. Translated: CASSLSDSRYYEQYF. The chain carries TRBV27 and TRBJ2-7; no firm D call. CDR3 size: 15 residues. Trimming pared 3 bases from V and 3 bases from J, leaving 15 bases between. Germline CDR1 and CDR2: MNHEY and SMNVEV (reference sequence).

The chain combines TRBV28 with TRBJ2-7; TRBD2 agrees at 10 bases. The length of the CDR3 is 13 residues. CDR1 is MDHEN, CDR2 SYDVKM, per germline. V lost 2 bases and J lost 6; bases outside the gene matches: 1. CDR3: CASSLLAGVEQYF. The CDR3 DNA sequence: TGTGCCAGCAGTTTACTAGCGGGAGTCGAGCAGTACTTC.

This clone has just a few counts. The CDR3 DNA follows: TGTGCCAGCAGCCCACAGACCGGGGGCGAGCAGTACTTC. This codes for CASSPQTGGEQYF. The chain couples TRBV7-3 to TRBJ2-7; D might be TRBD2 (6 bases). V shed 5 bases and J shed 6 bases, with 14 bases lying between them. The CDR3 runs to 13 residues. Looked up from germline, CDR1 is SGHTA and CDR2 is FQGTGA.

As DNA, the CDR3 is TGCGCCAGCAGCCAAGATTGGGCAGGGCGGGAGCAGTACTTC. It yields the protein CASSQDWAGREQYF. This rearrangement joins TRBV4-3 to TRBJ2-7; D is perhaps TRBD1 (5 bases). Germline CDR1 is LGHNA and CDR2 is YSLEER. This CDR3 has 14 amino acids. V was clipped by 0 bases and J by 7 bases, with 13 bases between them.

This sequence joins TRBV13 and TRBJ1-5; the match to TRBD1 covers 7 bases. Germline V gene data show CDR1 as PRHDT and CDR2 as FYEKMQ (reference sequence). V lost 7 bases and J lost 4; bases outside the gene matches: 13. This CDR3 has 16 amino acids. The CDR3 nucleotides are TGTGCCAGCACTGAATCAACAGGGGTAGGTAATCAGCCCCAGCATTTT. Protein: CASTESTGVGNQPQHF.

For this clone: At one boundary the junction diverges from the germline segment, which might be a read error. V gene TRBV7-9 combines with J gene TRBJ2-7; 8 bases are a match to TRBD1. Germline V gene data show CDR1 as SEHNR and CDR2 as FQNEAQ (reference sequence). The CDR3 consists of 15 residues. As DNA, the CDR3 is TGTGCCAGCAGCAACGGACAGGGTGGCTCCCACGAGCAGTACTTC. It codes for CASSNGQGGSHEQYF.

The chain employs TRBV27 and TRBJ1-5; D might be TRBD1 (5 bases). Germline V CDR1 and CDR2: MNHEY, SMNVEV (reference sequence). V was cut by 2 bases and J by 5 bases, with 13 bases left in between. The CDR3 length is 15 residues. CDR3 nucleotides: TGTGCCAGCAGTTTAGGGTCACGGGGGGATCAGCCCCAGCATTTT. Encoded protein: CASSLGSRGDQPQHF.

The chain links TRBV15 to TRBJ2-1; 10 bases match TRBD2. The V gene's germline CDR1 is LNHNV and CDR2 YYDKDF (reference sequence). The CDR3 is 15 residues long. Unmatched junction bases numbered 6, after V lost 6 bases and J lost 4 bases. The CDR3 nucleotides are TGTGCCACCAGTTATACTAGCGGGGATTACAATGAGCAGTTCTTC. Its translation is CATSYTSGDYNEQFF.

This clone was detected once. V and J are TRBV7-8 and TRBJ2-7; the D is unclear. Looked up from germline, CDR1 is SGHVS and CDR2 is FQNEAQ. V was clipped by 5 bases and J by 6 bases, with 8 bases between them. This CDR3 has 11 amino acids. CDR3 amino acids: CASSEGVEQYF. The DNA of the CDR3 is TGTGCCAGCAGCGAAGGAGTCGAGCAGTACTTC.

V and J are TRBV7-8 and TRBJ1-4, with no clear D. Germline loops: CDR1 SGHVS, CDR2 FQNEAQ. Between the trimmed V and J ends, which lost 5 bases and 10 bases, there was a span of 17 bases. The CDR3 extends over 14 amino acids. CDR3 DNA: TGTGCCAGCAGCCCCCGGTGGGCCTTCGGAAAACTGTTTTTT. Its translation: CASSPRWAFGKLFF. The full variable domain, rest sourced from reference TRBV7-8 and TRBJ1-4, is GAGVSQSPRYKVAKRGQDVALRCDPISGHVSLFWYQQALGQGPEFLTYFQNEAQLDKSGLPSDRFFAERPEGSVSTLKIQRTQQEDSAVYLCASSPRWAFGKLFFGSGTQLSVL.

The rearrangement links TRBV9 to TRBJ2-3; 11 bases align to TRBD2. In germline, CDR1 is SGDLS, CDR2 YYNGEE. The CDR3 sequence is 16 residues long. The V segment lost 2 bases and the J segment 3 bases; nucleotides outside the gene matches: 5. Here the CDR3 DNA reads TGTGCCAGCAGCGTGAGTAGCGGGGGGGCGACAGATACGCAGTATTTT. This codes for CASSVSSGGATDTQYF.

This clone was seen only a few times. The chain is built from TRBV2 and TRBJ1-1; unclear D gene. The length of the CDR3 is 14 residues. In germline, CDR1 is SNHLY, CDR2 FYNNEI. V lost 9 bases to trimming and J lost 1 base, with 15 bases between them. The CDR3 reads CARDPPRENTEAFF. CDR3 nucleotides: TGTGCCAGAGATCCGCCCCGGGAGAACACTGAAGCTTTCTTT.

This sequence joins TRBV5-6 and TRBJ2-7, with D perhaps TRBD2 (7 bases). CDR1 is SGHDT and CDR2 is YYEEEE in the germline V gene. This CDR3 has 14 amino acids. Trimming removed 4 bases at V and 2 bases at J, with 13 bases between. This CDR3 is CASSPEGGAYEQYF. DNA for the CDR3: TGTGCCAGCAGCCCCGAGGGGGGGGCCTACGAGCAGTACTTC.